A selection of T cell receptor beta chains follows, all from one sample in a study of T cell responses to AZD1222 COVID-19 vaccine. Using immunoSEQ multiplex PCR, the repertoire was profiled, and TCRdb retains in-frame clones only, with some absent. Here the sample spans 150,000 or so clones, 80% to 90% being singletons. Sequencing was performed on peripheral blood, taken 28 days after the second dose of the MenACWY control vaccine. The origin of the receptors is an adult who received the MenACWY meningococcal vaccine as a control. Both conserved end residues are part of each CDR3. The D gene is left open where the match is weak. Clone size is given for some rows only: seen once, a few or many times, or a class if the clone is expanded.

TRBV6-5	TRBJ1-1	NA	NA	TGTGCCAGCCCCTTGACAGAAAACACTGAAGCTTTCTTT	CASPLTENTEAFF
TRBV27	TRBJ1-1	NA	NA	TGTGCCAGCGGCCAAGTGAACACTGAAGCTTTCTTT	CASGQVNTEAFF
TRBV6-5	TRBJ1-4	NA	TRBD1	TGTGCCAGCGGCAGGGGGCCAGGATCCAATGAAAAACTGTTTTTT	CASGRGPGSNEKLFF
TRBV10-3	TRBJ2-7	NA	TRBD2	TGTGCCATCAGTGAGACGTCTGCTAGCGGTACCTACGAGCAGTACTTC	CAISETSASGTYEQYF
TRBV24-1	TRBJ2-5	NA	TRBD2	TGTGCCACCAGTGATGGGACTAGCGGGAAGGCTCAAGAGACCCAGTACTTC	CATSDGTSGKAQETQYF
TRBV23-1	TRBJ2-1	NA	NA	TGCGCCAGCAGTCAATCGATTGGGGGGGCGCGATACAATGAGCAGTTCTTC	CASSQSIGGARYNEQFF
TRBV9	TRBJ2-3	NA	TRBD2	TGTGCCAGCAGCGGACTAGCGGGAGTCTCAGATACGCAGTATTTT	CASSGLAGVSDTQYF
TRBV10-3	TRBJ2-7	NA	NA	TGTGCCATCAGGAGAGACCGTTGGTTCGACGAGCAGTACTTC	CAIRRDRWFDEQYF
TRBV9	TRBJ1-2	few	NA	TGTGCCAGCAGCGCTACGACAAGCAACTATGGCTACACCTTC	CASSATTSNYGYTF
TRBV11-3	TRBJ2-3	once	NA	TGTGCCAGCAGCCGACGGTCCGGCACAGATACGCAGTATTTT	CASSRRSGTDTQYF
TRBV3-1/TRBV3-2	TRBJ1-1	NA	NA	TGTGCCAGCAGCCCCAGGGCCTTGAGAATGAACACTGAAGCTTTCTTT	CASSPRALRMNTEAFF
TRBV3-1/TRBV3-2	TRBJ1-1	NA	NA	TGTGCCAGCAGCCAAGTGACAGGCTCAGCTTTCTTT	CASSQVTGSAFF
TRBV7-9	TRBJ2-3	once	TRBD1	TGTGCCAGCAGCTTATTAGAGGGACAGGGTCCCACAGATACGCAGTATTTT	CASSLLEGQGPTDTQYF
TRBV11-2	TRBJ2-5	NA	NA	TGTGCCAGCAGTTCCCTCAGGACCTCGGGGGGCGAGACCCAGTACTTC	CASSSLRTSGGETQYF
TRBV7-3	TRBJ2-7	NA	NA	TGTGCCAGCAGCGGGCGACTAGCCGCAGGGGACGAGCAGTACTTC	CASSGRLAAGDEQYF
TRBV4-3	TRBJ1-6	NA	TRBD1	TGCGCCAGCAGCCTGGACAGGGGAGGGACACCCCTCCACTTT	CASSLDRGGTPLHF
TRBV6-5	TRBJ2-7	NA	NA	TGTGCCAGCAGTTACGCCAGGGTTCCGAGCTCCTACGAGCAGTACTTC	CASSYARVPSSYEQYF
TRBV28	TRBJ1-4	few	NA	TGTGCCAGCAGTTGGGGAGTTAGTGAAAAACTGTTTTTT	CASSWGVSEKLFF
TRBV18	TRBJ2-2	NA	TRBD2	TGTGCCAGCTCACCACTAGCGGGATACACCGGGGAGCTGTTTTTT	CASSPLAGYTGELFF
TRBV5-8	TRBJ2-2	NA	TRBD2	TGTGCCAGCAGCCTACGCCGTGGACTAGCGGGAAGTAGAAACACCGGGGAGCTGTTTTTT	CASSLRRGLAGSRNTGELFF
TRBV20-1	TRBJ1-1	NA	NA	TGCAGTGCTAGATACACTGAAGCTTTCTTT	CSARYTEAFF
TRBV3-1/TRBV3-2	TRBJ2-1	NA	NA	TGTGCCAGCAGCCCTCGAGGCTCCAGGCCCTACAATGAGCAGTTCTTC	CASSPRGSRPYNEQFF